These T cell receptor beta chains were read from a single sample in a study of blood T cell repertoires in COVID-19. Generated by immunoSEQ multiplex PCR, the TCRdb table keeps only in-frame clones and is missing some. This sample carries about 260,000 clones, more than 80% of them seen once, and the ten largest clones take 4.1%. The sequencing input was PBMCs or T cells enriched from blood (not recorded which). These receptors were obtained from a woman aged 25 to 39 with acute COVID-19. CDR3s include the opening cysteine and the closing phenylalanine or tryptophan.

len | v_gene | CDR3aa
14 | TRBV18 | CASSPEIAEAEQYF
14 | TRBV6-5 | CASTGQGIGGELFF
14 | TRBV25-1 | CASSGLKSEETQYF
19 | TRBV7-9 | CASSTTMGDRGLLNTEAFF
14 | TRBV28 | CASSLQYGEETQYF
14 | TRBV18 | CASSPGRVGNEQFF
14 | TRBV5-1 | CASSSGGIQETQYF
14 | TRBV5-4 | CASSLPTDNYGYTF
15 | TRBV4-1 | CASSHTVLNTDTQYF
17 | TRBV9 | CASSPQLGQITGNTIYF
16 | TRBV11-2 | CASRPTSGGYQETQYF
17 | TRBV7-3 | CASSFAIAGEPTGELFF
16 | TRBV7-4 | CASSFVLQVSNQPQHF
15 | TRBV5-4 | CASSPTGVSTDTQYF
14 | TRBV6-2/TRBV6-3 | CASSAGGQGVGYTF
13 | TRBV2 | CASSELGEETQYF
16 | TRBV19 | CASSLGLAGSTDTQYF
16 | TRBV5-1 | CASSLTGTSLGNEQFF
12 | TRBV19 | CASSDRGYEQFF
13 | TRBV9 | CASSVAWANEQFF
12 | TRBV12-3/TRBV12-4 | CASSPYYNEQFF
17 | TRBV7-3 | CASSLTLPDRSGGELFF
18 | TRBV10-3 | CAIGEWSSGREYMDEQFF
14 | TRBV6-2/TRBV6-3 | CASSYMTGNTEAFF
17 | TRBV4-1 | CASSQISGRAGTDTQYF
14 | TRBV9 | CASSEGLAIGEQYF
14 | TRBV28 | CASSPGQGVYEQYF
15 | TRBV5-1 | CASSLVTGGTDTQYF
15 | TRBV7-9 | CASSPSRGRGEKLFF